The 3 T cell receptor beta chains below come from one sample, sequenced in a study of blood T cell repertoires in COVID-19. Sequencing was performed with immunoSEQ multiplex PCR; in TCRdb, only in-frame clones are kept and a portion is missing. The repertoire holds hundreds of thousands of clones, 75% to 90% seen once, with around 1.1% in the top ten. Source material: PBMCs or T cells enriched from blood (not recorded which). These receptors came from a man aged 25 to 40 who had recovered from COVID-19.

This chain connects TRBV27 to TRBJ1-6; weak D call: TRBD1 (6 bases). CDR3 length equals 16 residues. Germline CDR1 and CDR2: MNHEY and SMNVEV (reference sequence). V was trimmed by 0 bases and J by 8 bases, leaving 14 bases between them. DNA for the CDR3: TGTGCCAGCAGTTTATCCAGGGGTTTAGGTGATTCACCCCTCCACTTT. It codes for CASSLSRGLGDSPLHF.

This chain uses TRBV7-9 with TRBJ1-4; tentatively, D is TRBD1 (6 bases). Trimming shortened V by 5 bases and J by 7 bases, and 17 bases separated the two germline ends. Germline-derived CDR1 and CDR2 are SEHNR and FQNEAQ (reference sequence). The length of the CDR3 is 15 residues. CDR3 coding DNA: TGTGCCAGCAGCGCTGACCCCACCAGGGGTGAAAAACTGTTTTTT. Translating it yields CASSADPTRGEKLFF.

CDR3 sequence reads: CASSETGQGDGYTF. CDR3 nucleotides: TGTGCCAGCAGTGAAACGGGACAGGGCGATGGCTACACCTTC. The genes are TRBV6-4 and TRBJ1-2; 9 nucleotides agree with TRBD1. The germline V gene has CDR1 MRHNA and CDR2 SNTAGT. Trimming cost V 3 bases and J 6 bases; bases outside gene matches: 5. This CDR3 is built from 14 residues.